A selection of T cell receptor beta chains follows, all from one sample in a study of beta chain features in type 1 diabetes. The protocol was immunoSEQ multiplex PCR, while the TCRdb copy is restricted to in-frame clones and leaves out a portion. The sample lists under 800,000 clones; about 14% were seen once. Material: naive CD4+ T cells from blood. Receptors were obtained from a man between 18 and 29 years old in good health. CDR3s include the opening cysteine and the closing phenylalanine or tryptophan. A D gene is named only where the DNA matches it firmly. Where a row states a size, it is once, few, many or the class of an expanded clone; other rows omit it.

TRBV6-5	NA	NA	TRBJ1-2	CASSPIDPTADGYTF	TGTGCCAGCAGCCCTATCGACCCTACAGCGGATGGCTACACCTTC
TRBV15	few	TRBD1	TRBJ2-1	CATSGPGQGVRNEQFF	TGTGCCACCAGCGGGCCGGGACAGGGCGTCAGGAATGAGCAGTTCTTC
TRBV11-2	few	NA	TRBJ2-3	CASSLSGLATDTQYF	TGTGCCAGCAGCTTATCCGGACTTGCCACAGATACGCAGTATTTT
TRBV27	NA	NA	TRBJ2-7	CASRQRTLSSYEQYF	TGTGCCAGCAGGCAACGGACTCTGAGCTCCTACGAGCAGTACTTC
TRBV18	few	NA	TRBJ2-1	CAGRISVYNEQFF	TGTGCTGGCCGGATTTCAGTATACAATGAGCAGTTCTTC
TRBV7-2	NA	NA	TRBJ2-7	CASSADKSKAYEQYF	TGTGCCAGCAGCGCTGACAAGTCCAAAGCCTACGAGCAGTACTTC
TRBV5-1	NA	NA	TRBJ2-1	CASSRDRFEQFF	TGCGCCAGCAGCCGCGACAGATTTGAGCAGTTCTTC
TRBV2	few	NA	TRBJ1-1	CASKAGVSESTEAFF	TGTGCCAGCAAGGCGGGCGTCTCGGAGTCCACTGAAGCTTTCTTT
TRBV29-1	few	NA	TRBJ1-1	CSVEDGLRNTEAFF	TGCAGCGTTGAAGACGGGCTCAGGAACACTGAAGCTTTCTTT
TRBV27	NA	NA	TRBJ2-5	CASMGTRLQETQYF	TGTGCCAGCATGGGGACTCGTCTACAAGAGACCCAGTACTTC
TRBV10-3	many	TRBD2	TRBJ2-1	CAISSGTSGRNEQFF	TGTGCCATCAGTTCCGGGACTAGCGGGCGCAATGAGCAGTTCTTC
TRBV28	NA	TRBD1	TRBJ1-5	CATNDGTGGSNQPQHF	TGTGCCACCAATGACGGGACAGGGGGCAGCAATCAGCCCCAGCATTTT
TRBV7-2	few	NA	TRBJ1-2	CASSPGRGGNYGYTF	TGTGCCAGCAGCCCAGGGCGTGGCGGGAACTATGGCTACACCTTC
TRBV28	few	NA	TRBJ2-5	CASSLTVLQETQYF	TGTGCCAGCAGTTTGACAGTCCTACAAGAGACCCAGTACTTC
TRBV27	NA	NA	TRBJ2-7	CASSPGLFYEQYF	TGTGCCAGCAGTCCGGGACTTTTCTACGAGCAGTACTTC
TRBV5-1	NA	NA	TRBJ2-7	CASSLSPVGGDSYEQYF	TGCGCCAGCAGCTTGAGTCCGGTGGGAGGCGACTCCTACGAGCAGTACTTC
TRBV7-2	NA	NA	TRBJ2-5	CASSFGAPPAGETQYF	TGTGCCAGCAGCTTCGGGGCCCCCCCAGCAGGGGAGACCCAGTACTTC
TRBV5-4	few	NA	TRBJ1-2	CASSFGADDYGYTF	TGTGCCAGCAGCTTTGGGGCAGACGACTATGGCTACACCTTC
TRBV10-3	NA	TRBD2	TRBJ2-7	CAISPTSGYEQYF	TGTGCCATCAGCCCGACTAGCGGGTACGAGCAGTACTTC
TRBV5-1	NA	NA	TRBJ2-7	CASSPIVERTYEQYF	TGCGCCAGCAGCCCAATCGTAGAGAGAACCTACGAGCAGTACTTC
TRBV5-1	few	NA	TRBJ2-5	CASSLLLQETQYF	TGCGCCAGCAGCCTTCTCCTCCAAGAGACCCAGTACTTC
TRBV10-3	NA	TRBD2	TRBJ2-7	CAINPGRGASPVSSYEQYF	TGTGCCATTAACCCGGGGAGGGGCGCCTCGCCTGTCAGCTCCTACGAGCAGTACTTC
TRBV5-1	few	NA	TRBJ2-3	CASSGGTQYF	TGCGCCAGCAGCGGCGGTACGCAGTATTTT
TRBV10-3	NA	TRBD2	TRBJ2-2	CAISVTGTSGLSNTGELFF	TGTGCCATCAGCGTAACCGGGACTAGCGGCCTCTCGAACACCGGGGAGCTGTTTTTT
TRBV2	NA	TRBD1	TRBJ1-2	CASSARDSMQYGYTF	TGTGCCAGCAGTGCGAGGGACAGCATGCAATATGGCTACACCTTC
TRBV5-1	NA	TRBD1	TRBJ1-1	CASSLQGARTEAFF	TGCGCCAGCAGCTTACAGGGGGCACGGACTGAAGCTTTCTTT
TRBV30	NA	NA	TRBJ2-6	CAWSVRGQSGANVLTF	TGTGCCTGGAGTGTACGTGGGCAGAGTGGAGCCAACGTCCTGACTTTC
TRBV7-3	NA	NA	TRBJ2-3	CASSPNTRGLAISTDTQYF	TGTGCCAGCAGCCCCAACACGCGGGGTCTCGCAATTAGCACAGATACGCAGTATTTT
TRBV7-9	NA	NA	TRBJ2-1	CASSLLWGGSNEQFF	TGTGCCAGCAGCCTTCTATGGGGTGGGAGCAATGAGCAGTTCTTC
TRBV19	NA	NA	TRBJ1-5	CASSMWGAMGYSNQPQHF	TGTGCCAGTAGTATGTGGGGGGCAATGGGATATAGCAATCAGCCCCAGCATTTT
TRBV7-2	NA	NA	TRBJ2-3	CASSPRRSTDTQYF	TGTGCCAGCAGCCCCCGCCGCAGCACAGATACGCAGTATTTT
TRBV5-6	NA	NA	TRBJ1-2	CASSLERGLGYTF	TGTGCCAGCAGCTTAGAGAGGGGCCTGGGCTACACCTTC
TRBV29-1	few	NA	TRBJ2-7	CSAQVGGNYEQYF	TGCAGCGCCCAGGTTGGGGGGAACTACGAGCAGTACTTC
TRBV7-8	few	NA	TRBJ1-1	CASNLREQGNTEAFF	TGTGCCAGCAACCTCAGGGAACAGGGGAACACTGAAGCTTTCTTT
TRBV5-1	NA	NA	TRBJ1-4	CASSLERGVKGEKLFF	TGCGCCAGCAGCTTGGAACGCGGGGTAAAGGGTGAAAAACTGTTTTTT
TRBV6-4	NA	NA	TRBJ1-2	CASREAGVTNYGYTF	TGTGCCAGCAGAGAGGCCGGCGTTACTAACTATGGCTACACCTTC
TRBV7-3	few	TRBD2	TRBJ2-1	CASVLGTSGSDEQFF	TGTGCCAGCGTCTTGGGGACTAGCGGGAGTGATGAGCAGTTCTTC
TRBV9	few	TRBD1	TRBJ2-7	CASSAVGQGGYEQYF	TGTGCCAGCAGCGCGGTGGGACAGGGCGGCTACGAGCAGTACTTC
TRBV4-1	once	TRBD1	TRBJ2-7	CASSQVDRDEQYF	TGCGCCAGCAGCCAAGTGGACAGGGACGAGCAGTACTTC
TRBV7-8	few	TRBD2	TRBJ2-5	CASSLILAGAETQYF	TGTGCCAGCAGCTTAATCCTAGCGGGAGCAGAGACCCAGTACTTC
TRBV5-4	NA	TRBD2	TRBJ2-7	CASSPSGSSYEQYF	TGTGCCAGCAGTCCCAGCGGGAGCTCCTACGAGCAGTACTTC
TRBV7-9	NA	NA	TRBJ1-4	CASSHSEKLFF	TGTGCCAGCAGCCACAGTGAAAAACTGTTTTTT
TRBV5-1	few	NA	TRBJ2-3	CASSLASFTADTQYF	TGCGCCAGCAGCTTGGCTAGTTTCACCGCAGATACGCAGTATTTT
TRBV5-4	few	TRBD1	TRBJ1-1	CASRAGGQGNTEAFF	TGTGCCAGCAGAGCAGGGGGACAGGGGAACACTGAAGCTTTCTTT
TRBV14	few	TRBD1	TRBJ2-2	CASSQDWWTGNTGELFF	TGTGCCAGCAGCCAAGATTGGTGGACAGGGAACACCGGGGAGCTGTTTTTT
TRBV19	NA	NA	TRBJ2-7	CASRKQGQEQYF	TGTGCCAGTAGGAAACAGGGTCAGGAGCAGTACTTC
TRBV28	few	NA	TRBJ1-2	CASSSPGRYGYTF	TGTGCCAGCAGTTCCCCGGGACGCTATGGCTACACCTTC
TRBV11-2	NA	TRBD1	TRBJ1-1	CASSSRDRGDTEAFF	TGTGCCAGCAGCTCACGGGACAGGGGCGACACTGAAGCTTTCTTT
TRBV4-2	NA	NA	TRBJ1-2	CASSQDRGQPNYGYTF	TGTGCCAGCAGCCAAGATCGGGGACAACCTAACTATGGCTACACCTTC
TRBV7-8	few	NA	TRBJ2-2	CASSFRDYRKGARTGELFF	TGTGCCAGCAGTTTCCGGGACTACCGAAAGGGGGCCCGCACCGGGGAGCTGTTTTTT
TRBV29-1	few	NA	TRBJ2-7	CSVEELQSYEQYF	TGCAGCGTTGAAGAACTGCAGTCCTACGAGCAGTACTTC
TRBV6-6	few	TRBD1	TRBJ1-2	CASSYGTGQGGYTF	TGTGCCAGCAGTTACGGGACAGGGCAGGGTGGCTACACCTTC